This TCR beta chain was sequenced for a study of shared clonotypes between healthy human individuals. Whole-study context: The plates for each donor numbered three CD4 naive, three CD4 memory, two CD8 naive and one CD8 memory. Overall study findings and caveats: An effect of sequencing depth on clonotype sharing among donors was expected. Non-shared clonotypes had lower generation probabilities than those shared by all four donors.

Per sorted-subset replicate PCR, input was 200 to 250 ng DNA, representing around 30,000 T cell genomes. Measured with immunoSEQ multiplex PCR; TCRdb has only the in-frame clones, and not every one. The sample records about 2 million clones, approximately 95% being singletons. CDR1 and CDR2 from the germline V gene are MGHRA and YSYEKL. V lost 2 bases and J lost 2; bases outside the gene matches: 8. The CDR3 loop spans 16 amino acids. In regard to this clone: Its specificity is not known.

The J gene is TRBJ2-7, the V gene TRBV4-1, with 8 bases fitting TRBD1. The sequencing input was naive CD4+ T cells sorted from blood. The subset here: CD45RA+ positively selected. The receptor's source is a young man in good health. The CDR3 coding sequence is TGCGCCAGCAGCCAACCTCGGACAGGGAAACCCTACGAGCAGTACTTC. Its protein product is CASSQPRTGKPYEQYF.